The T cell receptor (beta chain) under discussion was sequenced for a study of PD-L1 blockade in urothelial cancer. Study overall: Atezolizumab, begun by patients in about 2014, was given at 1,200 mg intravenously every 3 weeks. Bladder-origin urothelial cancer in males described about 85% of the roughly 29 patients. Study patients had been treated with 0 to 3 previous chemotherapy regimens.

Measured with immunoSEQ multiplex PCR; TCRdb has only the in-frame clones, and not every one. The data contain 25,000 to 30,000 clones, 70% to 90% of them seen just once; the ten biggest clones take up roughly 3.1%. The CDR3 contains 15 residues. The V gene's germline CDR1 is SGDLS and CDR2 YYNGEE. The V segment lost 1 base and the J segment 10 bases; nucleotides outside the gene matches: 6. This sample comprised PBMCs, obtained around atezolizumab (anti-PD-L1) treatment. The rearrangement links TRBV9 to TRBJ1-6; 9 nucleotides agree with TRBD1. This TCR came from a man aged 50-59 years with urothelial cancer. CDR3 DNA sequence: TGTGCCAGCAGCGTAAGCGGGACAGGGCGGTCACCCCTCCACTTT. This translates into CASSVSGTGRSPLHF.